This entry lists 9 T cell receptor beta chains sequenced from one sample in a study of blood T cell repertoires in COVID-19. Produced via immunoSEQ multiplex PCR; TCRdb's table is partial and in-frame only. Among 84,000 or so clones listed, less than 85% were seen once. Specimen: peripheral blood. The source is a woman aged 80 or over with acute or convalescent COVID-19.

V usage is TRBV19 and J usage is TRBJ2-4, with TRBD1 identical over 7 bases. The CDR3 loop spans 15 amino acids. Per the germline V gene, CDR1 is LNHDA and CDR2 is SQIVND (reference sequence). Trimming removed 8 bases from V and 0 bases from J; junction bases left unmatched: 7. The CDR3 here is CASSEGAGAKNIQYF. The CDR3 DNA follows: TGTGCCAGTTCCGAGGGGGCCGGAGCCAAAAACATTCAGTACTTC.

V and J are TRBV4-2 and TRBJ1-6; a possible D gene is TRBD1 (5 bases). Per the germline V gene, CDR1 is LGHNA and CDR2 is YNFKEQ. V dropped 0 bases and J dropped 7 bases, with 7 bases sitting between them. This CDR3 comprises 14 residues. The CDR3 reads CASSQDRANSPLHF. CDR3 nucleotide sequence: TGTGCCAGCAGCCAAGACAGGGCCAATTCACCCCTCCACTTT.

This clone occurred once. This chain connects TRBV28 to TRBJ2-7; 9 bases fit TRBD2. Per the germline V gene, CDR1 is MDHEN and CDR2 is SYDVKM. The CDR3 is 15 amino acids. The ends lost 1 base at V and 4 bases at J; junction bases unmatched: 5. The CDR3 reads CASSLSIAGVYEQYF. In DNA, the CDR3 is TGTGCCAGCAGTTTATCAATAGCGGGAGTTTACGAGCAGTACTTC.

V usage is TRBV19 and J usage is TRBJ1-3, with D tentatively TRBD1 (6 bases). The CDR3 sequence is 15 residues long. Trimming removed 3 bases from V and 3 bases from J, with 12 bases in between. Germline V gene data show CDR1 as LNHDA and CDR2 as SQIVND (reference sequence). CDR3 protein: CASSINRALGNTIYF. The CDR3 nucleotides are TGTGCCAGTAGTATTAACAGGGCCCTTGGAAACACCATATATTTT.

The V call is TRBV3-1 (or the pseudogene TRBV3-2), the J call TRBJ1-1; tentative D call: TRBD1 (6 bases). CDR3 length: 13 residues. Germline CDR1 is LGHDT and CDR2 is YNNKEL (reference sequence). V shed 1 base and J shed 9 bases, with 12 bases lying between them. DNA for the CDR3: TGTGCCAGCAGCCAAGTCGACAGGTCTAAAGCTTTCTTT. Protein sequence: CASSQVDRSKAFF.

The chain combines TRBV18 with TRBJ1-2; no clear D gene. The CDR3 totals 13 residues. Germline assignment: CDR1 KGHSH and CDR2 LQKENI. V was pared by 2 bases and J by 0 bases, with 4 bases between. CDR3 region: CASSPTANYGYTF. CDR3 coding DNA: TGTGCCAGCTCACCAACAGCTAACTATGGCTACACCTTC.

CDR3 region: CASSQGQGNYEQYF. CDR3 nucleotide sequence: TGTGCCAGCAGTCAGGGACAGGGGAACTACGAGCAGTACTTC. V is TRBV6-5 and J is TRBJ2-7; TRBD1 aligns across 10 bases. This CDR3 region has 14 residues. In germline, CDR1 is MNHEY, CDR2 SVGAGI. V gave up 5 bases and J gave up 3 bases; unmatched junction bases: 4.

The chain combines TRBV9 with TRBJ2-7, with a tentative D call TRBD1 (6 bases). Germline V gene lookup returns CDR1 SGDLS and CDR2 YYNGEE. CDR3 size: 16 residues. V dropped 0 bases and J dropped 4 bases, with 17 bases sitting between them. In DNA, the CDR3 is TGTGCCAGCAGCGTAGCTACGGGGACCAGGGGTTACGAGCAGTACTTC. Encoded protein: CASSVATGTRGYEQYF.

This clone has just a few counts. V and J are TRBV27 and TRBJ2-7; 8 bases are a match to TRBD1. The germline V gene encodes CDR1 MNHEY and CDR2 SMNVEV (reference sequence). This CDR3 region has 14 residues. The V gene end was trimmed by 5 bases and the J gene end by 6 bases; junction bases not matched to a gene: 9. Here the CDR3 DNA reads TGTGCCAGCAGTCCCGGACAGGGTTGGAGCGAGCAGTACTTC. The encoded protein is CASSPGQGWSEQYF.